This T cell receptor (beta chain) emerged from a study of OX40 agonist ivuxolimab in advanced cancers. Study context: Treatment received earlier with anti-PD-1, anti-PD-L1 or anti-CTLA-4 agents was allowed, and more than 30% had some.

The study, taken as a whole, reports: In the 0.1 to 3.0 mg/kg range, CD4+ and CD8+ blood T cells had expanded clonally by week 6.

A remark on this clone: Its antigen is as yet unknown.

Repertoires were generated with immunoSEQ multiplex PCR, while TCRdb's copy carries only in-frame clones and drops some. The table shows fewer than 45,000 clones, with roughly 72% occurring only once. This sample comprised CD4+ or CD8+ T cells sorted from blood, obtained in a trial of the OX40 agonist ivuxolimab. This TCR came from an adult with an advanced solid tumor such as melanoma, head and neck, liver or kidney cancer.

The CDR3 bases are TGTGCCAGTAGTCTTAGCCTCTATGGCTACACCTTC. Protein sequence: CASSLSLYGYTF. The rearrangement uses TRBV19 and TRBJ1-2; no clear D. Germline V lookup: CDR1 LNHDA, CDR2 SQIVND (reference sequence). Trimming stripped 5 bases from V and 4 bases from J, with 8 bases between. This CDR3 contains 12 residues.